This TCR beta chain was recovered during a study of CD4 and CD8 cells across lung adenocarcinoma regions. Germline V CDR1 and CDR2: MNHNS, SASEGT. With 4 bases removed from V and 5 bases from J, the gap between germline ends came to 8 bases. This CDR3 is 13 amino acids long. Samples came from patients with localized non-small cell lung adenocarcinoma. One entry per CDR3 protein, called by TCRdb with MiXCR from the PCR reads. The table records roughly 8,400 distinct CDR3 sequences, around 45% of them present only once. This clonotype was recorded many times. The chain recombines TRBV6-1 with TRBJ2-2; TRBD1 is a possible D gene (6 bases). This TCR came from a male donor with lung adenocarcinoma. The CD4 and CD8 labels of this study may be unreliable. Sequencing was done on a sample of CD8+ T cells from the center of a lung tumor. In DNA form, the CDR3 reads TGTGCCAGCAGTGTACAGGGAACCGGGGAGCTGTTTTTT. Its translation: CASSVQGTGELFF.